The 32 T cell receptor beta chains in this list originate from one sample, sequenced in a study of T cell responses to AZD1222 COVID-19 vaccine. Here immunoSEQ multiplex PCR was the method, and the copy in TCRdb shows in-frame clones only, minus some. The sample holds 73,000 or so clones, about four fifths seen once. This specimen was peripheral blood, taken on day 0 of AZD1222 vaccination. These receptors all stem from an adult in good health.

This clone was observed once. One end of the junction does not line up with germline, which may come from a read error. The rearrangement joins TRBV29-1 to TRBJ2-7, with a possible D match to TRBD2 (7 bases). Looked up from germline, CDR1 is SQVTM and CDR2 is ANQGSEA. This CDR3 contains 13 residues. CDR3 nucleotide sequence: TGCAGCGTCGAAGGGGGGGGATTGGGCGAGCAGTACTTC. It is translated as CSVEGGGLGEQYF.

The gene calls are TRBV2 and TRBJ1-2; 7 bases fit TRBD1. The germline gives CDR1 SNHLY, CDR2 FYNNEI. The CDR3 is 13 amino acids. The junction had 5 bases not matched to a gene; V was cut back by 3 bases and J by 7 bases. The CDR3 nucleotides read TGTGCCAGCAGTGACGACAGGGTCCGTGGCTACACCTTC. This codes for CASSDDRVRGYTF.

Written as DNA, the CDR3 is TGTGCCAGTAGACCCGCAGGGGTAGCCAAAAACATTCAGTACTTC. This encodes CASRPAGVAKNIQYF. This chain connects TRBV19 to TRBJ2-4, with a possible D match to TRBD1 (6 bases). The CDR3 runs to 15 residues. The germline gives CDR1 LNHDA, CDR2 SQIVND (reference sequence). Between the trimmed V and J ends, which lost 6 bases and 0 bases, there was a span of 12 bases.

This chain joins TRBV28 and TRBJ2-7; 9 bases map to TRBD1. Germline trimming cut 5 bases from V and 7 bases from J; bases unmatched to any gene: 12. CDR3 length: 15 amino acids. In germline, CDR1 is MDHEN, CDR2 SYDVKM. CDR3 bases: TGTGCCAGCAGTCTGCTATTACAGGGGGCGGGAGAGCAGTACTTC. Protein: CASSLLLQGAGEQYF.

As DNA, the CDR3 is TGTGCCTGGAGTACGAGTAATCAGCCCCAGCATTTT. Its protein product is CAWSTSNQPQHF. The chain recombines TRBV30 with TRBJ1-5, with unresolved D. Germline assignment: CDR1 GTSNPN and CDR2 SVGIG (reference sequence). Between the trimmed V and J ends, which lost 2 bases and 4 bases, there was a span of 6 bases. This CDR3 is 12 amino acids long. Combining the CDR3 with reference TRBV30 and TRBJ1-5 gives the whole variable domain SQTIHQWPATLVQPVGSPLSLECTVEGTSNPNLYWYRQAAGRGLQLLFYSVGIGQISSEVPQNLSASRPQDRQFILSSKKLLLSDSGFYLCAWSTSNQPQHFGDGTRLSIL.

The count of this clone is one. V gene TRBV7-2 combines with J gene TRBJ1-4, with no clear D. CDR1 is SGHTA and CDR2 is FQGNSA in the germline V gene. The CDR3 loop spans 12 amino acids. V lost 1 base to trimming and J lost 8 bases, with 5 bases between them. The CDR3 DNA reads as TGTGCCAGCAGCTTAGGGGCCGAAAAACTGTTTTTT. Translating gives CASSLGAEKLFF.

The gene calls are TRBV3-1 (or the pseudogene TRBV3-2) and TRBJ2-3; TRBD2 agrees at 8 bases. Germline lookup yields CDR1 LGHDT and CDR2 YNNKEL (reference sequence). V was clipped by 2 bases and J by 3 bases; unmatched bases: 4. The CDR3 loop spans 15 amino acids. The CDR3 region is CASSQTGLVTDTQYF. In DNA form, the CDR3 reads TGTGCCAGCAGCCAAACGGGACTAGTAACAGATACGCAGTATTTT.

The V and J genes are TRBV3-1 (or the pseudogene TRBV3-2) and TRBJ2-4; 7 bases are shared with TRBD2. Germline V gene sequence: CDR1 LGHDT, CDR2 YNNKEL (reference sequence). This CDR3 is 18 amino acids long. After removal of 1 base from V and 0 bases from J, the junction contained 9 bases not matched to a gene. As DNA, the CDR3 is TGTGCCAGCAGCCAAGGGGCCTGGGGGGGGATAGCCAAAAACATTCAGTACTTC. Amino acid sequence: CASSQGAWGGIAKNIQYF.

The chain is built from TRBV29-1 and TRBJ1-2, with D unresolved. Trimming took 1 base from V and 7 from J, leaving 13 bases between them. The CDR3 has 13 amino acids. Per germline, CDR1 SQVTM and CDR2 ANQGSEA. The CDR3 nucleotides are TGCAGCGTTGAAGTGGGTCGTCGGGGTGGCTACACCTTC. Translating it yields CSVEVGRRGGYTF.

The chain couples TRBV19 to TRBJ2-7; 7 bases match TRBD2. J lost 2 bases, V lost 2 bases, and 6 bases had no gene match. Per germline, CDR1 LNHDA and CDR2 SQIVND (reference sequence). The CDR3 totals 15 residues. The CDR3 nucleotides are TGTGCCAGTAGTATATACGGGGGGAAAACCTACGAGCAGTACTTC. Its protein is CASSIYGGKTYEQYF. Supplemented by reference TRBV19 and TRBJ2-7, the full variable domain reads DGGITQSPKYLFRKEGQNVTLSCEQNLNHDAMYWYRQDPGQGLRLIYYSQIVNDFQKGDIAEGYSVSREKKESFPLTVTSAQKNPTAFYLCASSIYGGKTYEQYFGPGTRLTVT.

V gene TRBV9 combines with J gene TRBJ2-1, with D possibly matching TRBD2 (6 bases). There are 15 residues in the CDR3. Germline V gene sequence: CDR1 SGDLS, CDR2 YYNGEE. V was cut by 0 bases and J by 5 bases, with 12 bases left in between. The CDR3 sequence: CASSVEGTPDNEQFF. CDR3 sequence (DNA): TGTGCCAGCAGCGTAGAAGGGACTCCTGACAATGAGCAGTTCTTC.

This chain links TRBV19 with TRBJ1-4; 8 bases map to TRBD1. CDR1 and CDR2 (germline): LNHDA, SQIVND (reference sequence). The CDR3 length is 16 residues. V gave up 3 bases and J gave up 5 bases; unmatched junction bases: 8. This CDR3 reads CASSIVWTGRNEKLFF. The CDR3 DNA reads TGTGCCAGTAGTATTGTGTGGACAGGGCGAAATGAAAAACTGTTTTTT.

J is TRBJ2-2 and V is TRBV7-2; 10 nucleotides match TRBD2. This CDR3 has 16 residues. After removal of 5 bases from V and 6 bases from J, the junction contained 9 bases not matched to a gene. CDR1 and CDR2 (germline): SGHTA, FQGNSA. The CDR3 DNA reads TGTGCCAGCAGCCTACGGAGCGGGGGGGCCGCCGGGGAGCTGTTTTTT. It translates to CASSLRSGGAAGELFF.

This clone was recorded a few times. The rearrangement joins TRBV6-5 to TRBJ2-5, with 8 nucleotides matching TRBD2. J gave up 2 bases and V 5 bases, and 7 bases lay outside the gene matches. The germline CDR1 and CDR2 sequences are MNHEY and SVGAGI. The CDR3 length is 15 residues. The CDR3 sequence is CASSRSGGRQETQYF. Here the CDR3 DNA reads TGTGCCAGCAGTCGCTCGGGGGGGAGACAAGAGACCCAGTACTTC.

This clone was detected a few times. The gene calls are TRBV18 and TRBJ2-3, with unresolved D. The CDR3 is made up of 13 amino acids. With 6 bases removed from V and 2 bases from J, the gap between germline ends came to 9 bases. Germline CDR1 KGHSH, CDR2 LQKENI. The CDR3: CASSTDLTDTQYF. DNA for the CDR3: TGTGCCAGCTCTACTGACCTCACAGATACGCAGTATTTT.

The chain is built from TRBV9 and TRBJ2-7; D not resolved. Trimming took off 2 bases at V and 0 bases at J, with 12 bases between the two ends. CDR3 length: 15 amino acids. Per the germline V gene, CDR1 is SGDLS and CDR2 is YYNGEE. CDR3 residues: CASSVPEPSSYEQYF. CDR3 in DNA: TGTGCCAGCAGCGTGCCAGAACCTAGCTCCTACGAGCAGTACTTC. Looking up the rest from reference TRBV9 and TRBJ2-7 gives the full variable domain: DSGVTQTPKHLITATGQRVTLRCSPRSGDLSVYWYQQSLDQGLQFLIQYYNGEERAKGNILERFSAQQFPDLHSELNLSSLELGDSALYFCASSVPEPSSYEQYFGPGTRLTVT.

The chain combines TRBV7-9 with TRBJ2-5; D is perhaps TRBD2 (5 bases). Germline CDR1 and CDR2: SEHNR and FQNEAQ (reference sequence). The CDR3 sequence is 16 residues long. Trimming took 5 bases from V and 6 from J, leaving 22 bases between them. The CDR3: CASSPPSAEALKTQYF. The CDR3 nucleotides are TGTGCCAGCAGCCCCCCGTCAGCGGAGGCTCTAAAGACCCAGTACTTC.

In DNA, the CDR3 is TGTGCCAGCAGCGACCCCCCCGCGGGGCAGTATTTT. It yields the protein CASSDPPAGQYF. This rearrangement joins TRBV12-3 or TRBV12-4 to TRBJ2-3, with D maybe TRBD2 (5 bases). This CDR3 has 12 amino acids. With 6 bases removed from V and 11 bases from J, the gap between germline ends came to 15 bases.

This chain links TRBV24-1 with TRBJ1-1, with 7 nucleotides matching TRBD1. With V trimmed by 7 bases and J by 3 bases, 4 bases remained unmatched. CDR3 length: 13 residues. Germline lookup yields CDR1 KGHDR and CDR2 SFDVKD. The CDR3 reads CATRAQGYTEAFF. The CDR3 coding sequence is TGTGCCACCAGAGCACAGGGGTACACTGAAGCTTTCTTT.

This clone was observed a few times. The rearrangement links TRBV19 to TRBJ2-1, with TRBD2 identical over 9 bases. The V segment lost 10 bases and the J segment 8 bases; nucleotides outside the gene matches: 9. Germline V gene data show CDR1 as LNHDA and CDR2 as SQIVND (reference sequence). The CDR3 length is 13 residues. CDR3 in DNA: TGTGCCACCACGGGGGCTAGCGGGGATGAGCAGTTCTTC. It encodes CATTGASGDEQFF.

This clone came up a few times. CDR3 loop: CASSYGGPQHF. CDR3 in DNA: TGTGCCAGCAGTTACGGCGGGCCCCAGCATTTT. The V call is TRBV6-6, the J call TRBJ1-5, with no clear D. CDR3 length: 11 residues. In germline, CDR1 is MNHNY, CDR2 SVGAGI (reference sequence). The V gene lost 2 bases and the J gene lost 9 bases, with 5 bases spanning the gap.

This sequence joins TRBV5-1 and TRBJ2-7; tentatively, D is TRBD1 or TRBD2 (6 bases each). The V gene lost 4 bases and the J gene lost 4 bases, with 18 bases spanning the gap. From germline, CDR1 is SGHRS and CDR2 YFSETQ. This CDR3 is built from 15 residues. CDR3 sequence: CASSPEGHGGYEQYF. Written as DNA, the CDR3 is TGCGCCAGCAGCCCGGAGGGACACGGAGGGTACGAGCAGTACTTC.

The V and J genes are TRBV15 and TRBJ2-7; 7 bases align to TRBD2. V lost 1 base and J lost 3; bases outside the gene matches: 6. The CDR3 is 15 residues long. The V gene's germline CDR1 is LNHNV and CDR2 YYDKDF (reference sequence). CDR3 sequence reads: CATSRAAGGGYEQYF. The DNA of the CDR3 is TGTGCCACCAGCAGAGCGGCGGGCGGGGGCTACGAGCAGTACTTC. Supplemented by reference TRBV15 and TRBJ2-7, the full variable domain reads DAMVIQNPRYQVTQFGKPVTLSCSQTLNHNVMYWYQQKSSQAPKLLFHYYDKDFNNEADTPDNFQSRRPNTSFCFLDIRSPGLGDTAMYLCATSRAAGGGYEQYFGPGTRLTVT.

This chain links TRBV2 with TRBJ1-5; the D is unclear. The germline V and J ends were trimmed by 1 base and 1 base, with 11 bases remaining between them. The CDR3 is made up of 16 amino acids. Per germline, CDR1 SNHLY and CDR2 FYNNEI. CDR3 sequence: CASSEVLGGSNQPQHF. CDR3 nucleotides: TGTGCCAGCAGTGAAGTATTAGGAGGGAGCAATCAGCCCCAGCATTTT. The complete variable domain, with remaining parts taken from reference TRBV2 and TRBJ1-5, reads EPEVTQTPSHQVTQMGQEVILRCVPISNHLYFYWYRQILGQKVEFLVSFYNNEISEKSEIFDDQFSVERPDGSNFTLKIRSTKLEDSAMYFCASSEVLGGSNQPQHFGDGTRLSIL.

The CDR3 region is CATSDLNTGEMWTDTQYF. The DNA for the CDR3 is TGTGCCACCAGTGACCTGAATACAGGGGAGATGTGGACAGATACGCAGTATTTT. The rearrangement joins TRBV24-1 to TRBJ2-3; 7 nucleotides align to TRBD1. J gave up 3 bases and V 4 bases, and 15 bases lay outside the gene matches. Germline V gene data show CDR1 as KGHDR and CDR2 as SFDVKD. The length of the CDR3 is 18 residues.

The chain recombines TRBV29-1 with TRBJ2-3, with D possibly TRBD2 on 5 matching bases. Germline CDR1 is SQVTM and CDR2 is ANQGSEA. The CDR3 contains 13 residues. Trimming took 6 bases from V and 2 from J, leaving 12 bases between them. CDR3 DNA: TGCAGCGTCCGGAGGACCCCCACAGATACGCAGTATTTT. Translating gives CSVRRTPTDTQYF.

The V call is TRBV6-5, the J call TRBJ1-2, with D uncertain. The CDR3 runs 15 residues. Trimming left V 0 bases short and J 8 bases short, with 16 bases between. Germline lookup yields CDR1 MNHEY and CDR2 SVGAGI. The CDR3 reads CASSYSTSSPRGYTF. Written as DNA, the CDR3 is TGTGCCAGCAGTTACTCGACTTCGAGCCCCAGGGGCTACACCTTC.

The J gene is TRBJ2-2, the V gene TRBV6-4; 8 bases map to TRBD1. This CDR3 is built from 14 residues. Germline CDR1 reads MRHNA; CDR2 reads SNTAGT. Trimming at V came to 4 bases and at J to 4 bases, leaving 2 bases not matched to a gene. DNA for the CDR3: TGTGCCAGCAGTGGACAGGGGTCCACCGGGGAGCTGTTTTTT. Translated, it gives CASSGQGSTGELFF.

The chain links TRBV29-1 to TRBJ2-2; D is perhaps TRBD1 or TRBD2 (6 bases each). The CDR3 is 15 amino acids. Germline V gene data show CDR1 as SQVTM and CDR2 as ANQGSEA. The germline V and J ends were trimmed by 0 bases and 5 bases, with 13 bases remaining between them. In DNA, the CDR3 is TGCAGCGTTGAAGATGGGGGGACATCGACCGGGGAGCTGTTTTTT. Translation: CSVEDGGTSTGELFF.

This clone has just a few counts. V usage is TRBV25-1 and J usage is TRBJ1-3; D gene unclear. The CDR3 has 13 residues. From germline, CDR1 is MGHDK and CDR2 SYGVNS. V lost 2 bases, J lost 3 bases, and 5 bases lay in between. CDR3 nucleotide sequence: TGTGCCAGCAGTGAAGTTCTTGGAAACACCATATATTTT. Amino acid sequence: CASSEVLGNTIYF.

The V gene is TRBV5-5, the J gene TRBJ1-2, with 11 bases that match TRBD1. Losses at the gene ends were 4 bases for V and 3 bases for J; bases not matched to a gene: 2. From germline, CDR1 is SGHKS and CDR2 YYEKEE (reference sequence). The CDR3 contains 14 residues. The CDR3 loop is CASSPGQGDYGYTF. Here the CDR3 DNA reads TGTGCCAGCAGCCCGGGACAGGGGGACTATGGCTACACCTTC.

CDR3 region: CASSSDSYEQYF. The CDR3 nucleotides read TGTGCCAGCAGTTCCGATTCCTACGAGCAGTACTTC. V is TRBV11-3 and J is TRBJ2-7; D unclear. The germline CDR1 and CDR2 sequences are SGHNT and YENEEA. This CDR3 region has 12 residues. V lost 6 bases and J lost 1, with 7 bases in between.